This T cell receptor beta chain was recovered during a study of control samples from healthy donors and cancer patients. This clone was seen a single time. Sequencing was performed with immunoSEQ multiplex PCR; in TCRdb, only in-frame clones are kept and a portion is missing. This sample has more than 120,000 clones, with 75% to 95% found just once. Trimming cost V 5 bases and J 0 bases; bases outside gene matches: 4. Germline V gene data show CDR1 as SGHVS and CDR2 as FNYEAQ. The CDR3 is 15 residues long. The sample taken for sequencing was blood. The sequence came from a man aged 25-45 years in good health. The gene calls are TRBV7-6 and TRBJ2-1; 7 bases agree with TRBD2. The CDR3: CASSVTSASYNEQFF. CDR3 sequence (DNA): TGTGCCAGCAGCGTTACTAGCGCCTCCTACAATGAGCAGTTCTTC. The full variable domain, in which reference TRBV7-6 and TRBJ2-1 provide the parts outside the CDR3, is GAGVSQSPRYKVTKRGQDVALRCDPISGHVSLYWYRQALGQGPEFLTYFNYEAQQDKSGLPNDRFSAERPEGSISTLTIQRTEQRDSAMYRCASSVTSASYNEQFFGPGTRLTVL.